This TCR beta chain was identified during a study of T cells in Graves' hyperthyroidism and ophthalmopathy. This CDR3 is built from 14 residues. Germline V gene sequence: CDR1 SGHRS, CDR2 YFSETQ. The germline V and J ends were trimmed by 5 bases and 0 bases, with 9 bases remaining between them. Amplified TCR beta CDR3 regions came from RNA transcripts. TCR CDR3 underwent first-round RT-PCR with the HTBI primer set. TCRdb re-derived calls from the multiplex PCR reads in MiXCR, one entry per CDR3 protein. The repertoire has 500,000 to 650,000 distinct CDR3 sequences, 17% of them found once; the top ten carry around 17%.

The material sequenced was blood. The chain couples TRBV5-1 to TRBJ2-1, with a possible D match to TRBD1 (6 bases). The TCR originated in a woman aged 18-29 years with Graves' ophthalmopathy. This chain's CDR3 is CASRTDSSYNEQFF. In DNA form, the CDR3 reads TGCGCCAGCAGGACGGACAGCTCCTACAATGAGCAGTTCTTC. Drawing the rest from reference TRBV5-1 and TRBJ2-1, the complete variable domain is KAGVTQTPRYLIKTRGQQVTLSCSPISGHRSVSWYQQTPGQGLQFLFEYFSETQRNKGNFPGRFSGRQFSNSRSEMNVSTLELGDSALYLCASRTDSSYNEQFFGPGTRLTVL.